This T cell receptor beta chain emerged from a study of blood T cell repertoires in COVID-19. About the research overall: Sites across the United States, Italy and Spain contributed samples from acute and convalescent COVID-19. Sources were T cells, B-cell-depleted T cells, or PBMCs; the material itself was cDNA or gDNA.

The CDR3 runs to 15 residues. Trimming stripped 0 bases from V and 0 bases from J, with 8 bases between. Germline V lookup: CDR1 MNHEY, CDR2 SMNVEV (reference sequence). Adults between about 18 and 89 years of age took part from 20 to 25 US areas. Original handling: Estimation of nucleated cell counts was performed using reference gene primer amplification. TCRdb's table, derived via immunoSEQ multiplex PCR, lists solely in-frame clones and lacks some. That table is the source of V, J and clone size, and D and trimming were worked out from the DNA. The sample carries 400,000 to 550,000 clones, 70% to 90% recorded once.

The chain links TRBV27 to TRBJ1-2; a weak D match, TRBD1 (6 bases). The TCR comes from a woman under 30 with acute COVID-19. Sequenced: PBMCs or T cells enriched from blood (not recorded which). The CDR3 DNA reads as TGTGCCAGCAGTTTATCGGACAGTCCTAACTATGGCTACACCTTC. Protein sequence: CASSLSDSPNYGYTF.